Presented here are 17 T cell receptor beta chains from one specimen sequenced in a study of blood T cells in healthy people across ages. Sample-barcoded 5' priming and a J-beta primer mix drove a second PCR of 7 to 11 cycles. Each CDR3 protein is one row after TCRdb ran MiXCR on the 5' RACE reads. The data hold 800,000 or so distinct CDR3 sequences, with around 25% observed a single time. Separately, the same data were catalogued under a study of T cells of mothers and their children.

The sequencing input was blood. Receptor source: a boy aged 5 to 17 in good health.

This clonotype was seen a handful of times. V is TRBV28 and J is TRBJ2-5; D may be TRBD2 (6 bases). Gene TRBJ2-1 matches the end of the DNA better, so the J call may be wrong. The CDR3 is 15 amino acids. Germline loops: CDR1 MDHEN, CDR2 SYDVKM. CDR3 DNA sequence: TGTGCCAGCAGACCACGGGAGAACTACTACAATGAGCAGTTCTTC. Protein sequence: CASRPRENYYNEQFF.

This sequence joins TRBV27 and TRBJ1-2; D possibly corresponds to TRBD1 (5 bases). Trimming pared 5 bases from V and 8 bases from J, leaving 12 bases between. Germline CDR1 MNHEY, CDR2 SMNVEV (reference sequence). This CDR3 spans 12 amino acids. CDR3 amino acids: CASSPGGWGYTF. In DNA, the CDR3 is TGTGCCAGCAGTCCGGGGGGATGGGGCTACACCTTC.

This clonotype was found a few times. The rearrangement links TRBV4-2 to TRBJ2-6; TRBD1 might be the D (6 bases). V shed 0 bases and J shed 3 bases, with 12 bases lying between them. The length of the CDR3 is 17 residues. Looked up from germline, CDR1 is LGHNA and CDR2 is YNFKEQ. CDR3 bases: TGTGCCAGCAGCCAAGATAGAACAGGGAGTGGGGCCAACGTCCTGACTTTC. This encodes CASSQDRTGSGANVLTF.

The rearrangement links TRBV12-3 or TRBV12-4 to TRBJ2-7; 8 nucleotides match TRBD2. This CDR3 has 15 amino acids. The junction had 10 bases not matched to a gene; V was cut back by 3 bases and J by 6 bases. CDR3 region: CASSFPTSGGSEQYF. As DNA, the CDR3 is TGTGCCAGCAGTTTCCCCACTAGCGGAGGTAGCGAGCAGTACTTC.

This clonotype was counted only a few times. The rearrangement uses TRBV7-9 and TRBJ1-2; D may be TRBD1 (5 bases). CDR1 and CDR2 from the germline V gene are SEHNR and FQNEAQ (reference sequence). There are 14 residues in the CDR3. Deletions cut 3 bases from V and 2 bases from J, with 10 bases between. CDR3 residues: CASSFAGTNYGYTF. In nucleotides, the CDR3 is TGTGCCAGCAGCTTTGCAGGGACGAACTATGGCTACACCTTC.

In DNA, the CDR3 is TGTGCCAGCAGCCAAGAGACAGAAATTTCCTCTGGAAACACCATATATTTT. Residues: CASSQETEISSGNTIYF. This chain joins TRBV3-1 and TRBJ1-3; tentative D call: TRBD1 (5 bases). The CDR3 is made up of 17 amino acids. CDR1 is LGHDT, CDR2 YNNKEL, per germline (reference sequence). V was trimmed by 0 bases and J by 0 bases, leaving 12 bases between them. Combining the CDR3 with reference TRBV3-1 and TRBJ1-3 gives the whole variable domain DTAVSQTPKYLVTQMGNDKSIKCEQNLGHDTMYWYKQDSKKFLKIMFSYNNKELIINETVPNRFSPKSPDKAHLNLHINSLELGDSAVYFCASSQETEISSGNTIYFGEGSWLTVV.

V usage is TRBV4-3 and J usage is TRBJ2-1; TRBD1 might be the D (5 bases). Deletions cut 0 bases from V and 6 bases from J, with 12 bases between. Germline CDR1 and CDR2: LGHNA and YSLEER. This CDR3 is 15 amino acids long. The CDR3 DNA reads TGCGCCAGCAGCCAAGACCGGACAAGACTCAATGAGCAGTTCTTC. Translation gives CASSQDRTRLNEQFF.

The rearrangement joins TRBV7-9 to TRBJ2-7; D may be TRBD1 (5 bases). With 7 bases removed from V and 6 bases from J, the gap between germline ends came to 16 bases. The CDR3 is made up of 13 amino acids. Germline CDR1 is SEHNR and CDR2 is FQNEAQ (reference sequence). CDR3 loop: CASNTAGLPEQYF. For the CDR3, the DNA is TGTGCCAGCAATACGGCAGGGCTCCCCGAGCAGTACTTC.

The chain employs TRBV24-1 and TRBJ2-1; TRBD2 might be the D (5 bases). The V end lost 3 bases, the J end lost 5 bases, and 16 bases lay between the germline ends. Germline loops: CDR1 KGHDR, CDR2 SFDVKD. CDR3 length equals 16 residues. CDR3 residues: CATSDPDYHLNNEQFF. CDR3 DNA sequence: TGTGCCACCAGTGATCCAGACTATCATCTAAACAATGAGCAGTTCTTC.

The chain's CDR3 is CASSWTSGATGELFF. The CDR3 DNA follows: TGCGCCAGCAGCTGGACTAGCGGTGCCACCGGGGAGCTGTTTTTT. The rearrangement joins TRBV5-1 to TRBJ2-2; 10 bases agree with TRBD2. The germline V gene has CDR1 SGHRS and CDR2 YFSETQ. The ends lost 3 bases at V and 4 bases at J; junction bases unmatched: 3. The CDR3 length is 15 residues.

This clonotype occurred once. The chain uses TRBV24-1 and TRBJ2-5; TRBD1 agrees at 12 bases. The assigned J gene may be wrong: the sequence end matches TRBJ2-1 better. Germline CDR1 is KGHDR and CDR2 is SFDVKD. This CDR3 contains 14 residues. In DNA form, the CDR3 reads TGTGCCACCAGCCCGGGACAGGGGGCAGATGAGCAGTTCTTC. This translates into CATSPGQGADEQFF.

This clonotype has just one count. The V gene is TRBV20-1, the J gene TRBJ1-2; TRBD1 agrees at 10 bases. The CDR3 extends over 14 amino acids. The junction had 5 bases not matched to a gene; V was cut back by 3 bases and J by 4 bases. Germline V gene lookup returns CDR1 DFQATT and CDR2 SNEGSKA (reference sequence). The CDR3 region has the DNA TGCAGTGCTAGTGGGGACAGGGGAGGCTATGGCTACACCTTC. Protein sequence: CSASGDRGGYGYTF.

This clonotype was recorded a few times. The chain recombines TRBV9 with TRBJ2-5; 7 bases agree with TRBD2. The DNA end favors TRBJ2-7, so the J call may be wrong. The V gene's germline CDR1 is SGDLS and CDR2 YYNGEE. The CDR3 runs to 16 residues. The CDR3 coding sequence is TGTGCCAGCAGCCAAAACCCGGGAGGCCCTCCCTACGAGCAGTACTTC. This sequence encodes CASSQNPGGPPYEQYF.

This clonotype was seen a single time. The CDR3 sequence: CASSGTTRDSSSYEQYF. As DNA, the CDR3 is TGTGCCAGCAGCGGCACCACCCGGGACTCGAGCTCCTACGAGCAGTACTTC. The chain joins TRBV9 to TRBJ2-7; D possibly corresponds to TRBD2 (6 bases). V lost 3 bases, J lost 0 bases, and 19 bases lay in between. The CDR3 contains 17 residues. Per the germline V gene, CDR1 is SGDLS and CDR2 is YYNGEE.

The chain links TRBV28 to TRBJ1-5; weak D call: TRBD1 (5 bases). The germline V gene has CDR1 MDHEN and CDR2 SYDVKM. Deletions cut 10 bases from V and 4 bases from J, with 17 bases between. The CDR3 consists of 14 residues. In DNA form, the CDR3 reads TGTGCCACTATGTACGGGGGAAGGAATCAGCCCCAGCATTTT. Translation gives CATMYGGRNQPQHF.

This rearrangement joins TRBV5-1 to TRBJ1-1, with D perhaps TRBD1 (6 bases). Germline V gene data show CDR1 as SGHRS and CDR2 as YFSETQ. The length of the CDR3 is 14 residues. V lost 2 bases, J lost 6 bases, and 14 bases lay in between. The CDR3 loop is CASSLPGQLAEAFF. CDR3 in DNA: TGCGCCAGCAGCTTACCGGGACAATTGGCTGAAGCTTTCTTT.

In DNA, the CDR3 is TGTGCCAGCAGCGTAGATCACCTGGGGCCTGGGGGTTCACCCCTCCACTTT. Translated: CASSVDHLGPGGSPLHF. The chain is built from TRBV9 and TRBJ1-6; tentatively, D is TRBD1 (5 bases). Germline V CDR1 and CDR2: SGDLS, YYNGEE. The V gene lost 0 bases and the J gene lost 9 bases, with 19 bases spanning the gap. The CDR3 totals 17 residues.